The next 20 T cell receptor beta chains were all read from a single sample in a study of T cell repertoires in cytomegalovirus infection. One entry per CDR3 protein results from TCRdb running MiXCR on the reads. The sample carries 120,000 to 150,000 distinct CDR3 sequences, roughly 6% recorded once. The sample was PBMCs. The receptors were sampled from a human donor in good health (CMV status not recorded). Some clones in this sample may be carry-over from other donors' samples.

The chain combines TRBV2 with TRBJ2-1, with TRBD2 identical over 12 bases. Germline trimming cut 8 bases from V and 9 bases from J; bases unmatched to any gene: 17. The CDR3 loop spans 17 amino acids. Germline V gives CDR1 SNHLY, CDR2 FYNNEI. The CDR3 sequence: CASGSGVLAGGPSEQFF. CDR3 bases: TGTGCCAGCGGGTCCGGAGTTCTAGCGGGGGGGCCGAGTGAGCAGTTCTTC.

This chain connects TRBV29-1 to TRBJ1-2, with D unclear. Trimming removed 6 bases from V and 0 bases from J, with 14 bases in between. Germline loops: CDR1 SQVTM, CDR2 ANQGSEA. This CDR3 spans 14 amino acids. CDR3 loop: CSVPPGLSNYGYTF. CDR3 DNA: TGCAGCGTACCGCCCGGACTCTCTAACTATGGCTACACCTTC.

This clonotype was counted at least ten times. Here the CDR3 reads CASSSGPHTGELFF. The DNA for the CDR3 is TGTGCCAGCAGCTCCGGACCTCACACCGGGGAGCTGTTTTTT. The J gene is TRBJ2-2, the V gene TRBV7-2; D not resolved. Germline V gene lookup returns CDR1 SGHTA and CDR2 FQGNSA. Between the trimmed V and J ends, which lost 4 bases and 3 bases, there was a span of 9 bases. This CDR3 comprises 14 residues.

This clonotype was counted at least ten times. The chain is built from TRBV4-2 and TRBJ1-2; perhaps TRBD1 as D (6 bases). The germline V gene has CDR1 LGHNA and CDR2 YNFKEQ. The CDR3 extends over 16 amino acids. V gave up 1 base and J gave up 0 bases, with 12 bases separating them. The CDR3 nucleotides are TGTGCCAGCAGCCAAGCTGGAGGGACAACTAACTATGGCTACACCTTC. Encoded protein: CASSQAGGTTNYGYTF.

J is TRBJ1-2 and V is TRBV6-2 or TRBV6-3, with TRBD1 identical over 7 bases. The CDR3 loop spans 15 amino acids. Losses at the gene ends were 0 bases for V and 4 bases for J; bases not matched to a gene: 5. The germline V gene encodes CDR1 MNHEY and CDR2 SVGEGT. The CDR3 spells CASSYSIGTAYGYTF. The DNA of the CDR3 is TGTGCCAGCAGTTACTCGATCGGGACAGCCTATGGCTACACCTTC.

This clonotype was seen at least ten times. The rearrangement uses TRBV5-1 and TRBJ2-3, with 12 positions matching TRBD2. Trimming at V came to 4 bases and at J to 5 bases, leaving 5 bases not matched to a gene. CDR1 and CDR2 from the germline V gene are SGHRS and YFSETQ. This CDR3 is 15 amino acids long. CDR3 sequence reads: CASSPTSGGIDTQYF. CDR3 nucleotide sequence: TGCGCCAGCAGCCCCACTAGCGGGGGGATAGATACGCAGTATTTT.

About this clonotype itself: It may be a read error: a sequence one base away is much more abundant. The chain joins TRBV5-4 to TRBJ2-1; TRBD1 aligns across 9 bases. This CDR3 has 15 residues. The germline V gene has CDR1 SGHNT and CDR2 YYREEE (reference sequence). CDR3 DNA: TGTGCCAGCAGCTTGGAACAGGGGGCCTACAATGGGCAGTTCTTC. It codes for CASSLEQGAYNGQFF.

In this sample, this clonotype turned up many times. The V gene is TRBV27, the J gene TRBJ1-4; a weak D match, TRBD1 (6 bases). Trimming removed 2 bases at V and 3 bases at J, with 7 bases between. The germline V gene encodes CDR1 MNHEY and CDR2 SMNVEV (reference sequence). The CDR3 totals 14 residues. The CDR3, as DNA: TGTGCCAGCAGTTTACAGGGGTCTAATGAAAAACTGTTTTTT. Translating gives CASSLQGSNEKLFF.

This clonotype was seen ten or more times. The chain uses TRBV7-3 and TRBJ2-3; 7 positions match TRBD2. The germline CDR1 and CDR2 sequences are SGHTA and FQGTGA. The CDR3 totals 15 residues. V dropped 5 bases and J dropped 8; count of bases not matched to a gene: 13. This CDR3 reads CASSPTPGGIGTQYF. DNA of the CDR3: TGTGCCAGCAGCCCAACCCCGGGGGGTATTGGTACGCAGTATTTT.

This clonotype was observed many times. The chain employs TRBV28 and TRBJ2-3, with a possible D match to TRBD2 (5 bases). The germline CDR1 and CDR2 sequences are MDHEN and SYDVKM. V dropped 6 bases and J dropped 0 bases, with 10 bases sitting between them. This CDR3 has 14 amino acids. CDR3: CASSPGKSTDTQYF. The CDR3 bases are TGTGCCAGCAGCCCGGGAAAAAGCACAGATACGCAGTATTTT.

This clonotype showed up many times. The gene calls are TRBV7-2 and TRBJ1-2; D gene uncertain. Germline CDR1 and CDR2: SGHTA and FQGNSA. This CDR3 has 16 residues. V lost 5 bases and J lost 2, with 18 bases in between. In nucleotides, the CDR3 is TGTGCCAGCAGCCAGACCCTGAGGATGCCGAACTATGGCTACACCTTC. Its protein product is CASSQTLRMPNYGYTF.

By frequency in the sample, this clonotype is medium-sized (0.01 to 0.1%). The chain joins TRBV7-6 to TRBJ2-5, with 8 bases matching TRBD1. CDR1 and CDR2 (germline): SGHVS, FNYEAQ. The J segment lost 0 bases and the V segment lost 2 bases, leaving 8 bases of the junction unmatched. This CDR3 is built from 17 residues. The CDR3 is CASSLSSDREYQETQYF. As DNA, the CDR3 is TGTGCCAGCAGCTTATCATCGGACAGGGAGTACCAAGAGACCCAGTACTTC.

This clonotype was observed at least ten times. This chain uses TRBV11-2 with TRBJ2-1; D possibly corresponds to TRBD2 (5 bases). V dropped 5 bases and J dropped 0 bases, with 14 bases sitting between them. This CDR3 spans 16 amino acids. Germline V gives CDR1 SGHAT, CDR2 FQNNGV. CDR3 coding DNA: TGTGCCAGCAGCCCCGTTGAGCGGAGCTCCTACAATGAGCAGTTCTTC. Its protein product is CASSPVERSSYNEQFF.

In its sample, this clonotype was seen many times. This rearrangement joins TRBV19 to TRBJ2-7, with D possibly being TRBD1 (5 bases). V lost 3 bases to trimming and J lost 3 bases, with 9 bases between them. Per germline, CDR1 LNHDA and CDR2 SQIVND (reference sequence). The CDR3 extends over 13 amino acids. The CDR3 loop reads CASSMGTGYEQYF. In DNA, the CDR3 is TGTGCCAGTAGTATGGGCACAGGCTACGAGCAGTACTTC.

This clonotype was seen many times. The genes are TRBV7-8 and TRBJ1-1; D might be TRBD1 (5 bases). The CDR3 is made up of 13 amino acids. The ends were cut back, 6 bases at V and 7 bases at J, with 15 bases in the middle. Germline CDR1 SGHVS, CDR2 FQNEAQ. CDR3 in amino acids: CASRTSGISEAFF. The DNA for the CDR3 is TGTGCCAGCAGAACCTCAGGGATAAGTGAAGCTTTCTTT. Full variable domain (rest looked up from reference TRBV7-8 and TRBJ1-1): GAGVSQSPRYKVAKRGQDVALRCDPISGHVSLFWYQQALGQGPEFLTYFQNEAQLDKSGLPSDRFFAERPEGSVSTLKIQRTQQEDSAVYLCASRTSGISEAFFGQGTRLTVV.

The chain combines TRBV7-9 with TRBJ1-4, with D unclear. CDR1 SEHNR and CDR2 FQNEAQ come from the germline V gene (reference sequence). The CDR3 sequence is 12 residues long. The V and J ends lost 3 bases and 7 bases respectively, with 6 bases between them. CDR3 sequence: CASSLLGEKLFF. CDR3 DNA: TGTGCCAGCAGCTTGCTCGGTGAAAAACTGTTTTTT.

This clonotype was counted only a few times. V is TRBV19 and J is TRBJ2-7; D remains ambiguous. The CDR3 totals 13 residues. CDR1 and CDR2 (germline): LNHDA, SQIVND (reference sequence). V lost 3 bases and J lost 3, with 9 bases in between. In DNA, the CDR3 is TGTGCCAGTAGTATTGGTATGGACTACGAGCAGTACTTC. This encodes CASSIGMDYEQYF.

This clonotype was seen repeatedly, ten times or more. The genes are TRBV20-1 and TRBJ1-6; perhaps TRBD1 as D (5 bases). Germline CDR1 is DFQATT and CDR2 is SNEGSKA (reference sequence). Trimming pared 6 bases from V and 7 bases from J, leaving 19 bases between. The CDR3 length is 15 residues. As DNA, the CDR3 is TGCAGTGCGACGCCGAGGGCAGGGCCCAATTCACCCCTCCACTTT. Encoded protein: CSATPRAGPNSPLHF.

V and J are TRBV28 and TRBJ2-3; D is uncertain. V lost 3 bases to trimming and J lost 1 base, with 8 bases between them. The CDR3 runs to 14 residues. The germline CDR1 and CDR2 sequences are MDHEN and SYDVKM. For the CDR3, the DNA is TGTGCCAGCAGTTTGATTAGCCGCACAGATACGCAGTATTTT. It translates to CASSLISRTDTQYF.

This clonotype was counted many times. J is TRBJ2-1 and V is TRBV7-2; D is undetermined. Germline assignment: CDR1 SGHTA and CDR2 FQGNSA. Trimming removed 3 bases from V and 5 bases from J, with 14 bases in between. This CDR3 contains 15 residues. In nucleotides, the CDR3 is TGTGCCAGCAGCTTCCGACATGTTCTCAACAATGAGCAGTTCTTC. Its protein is CASSFRHVLNNEQFF.